These 12 T cell receptor beta chains share one sample of origin, sequenced in a study of CD8+ T cells in alopecia areata. Treatment indicated: oral pan-JAK inhibitor, 5-10 mg twice daily. Following extraction, RNA underwent reverse transcription to cDNA, which served as the sequencing template. Sequencing was performed with immunoSEQ multiplex PCR; in TCRdb, only in-frame clones are kept and a portion is missing. In the table there are about 190,000 clones, roughly 61% of which are singletons. The sample was CD8+ T cells sorted from blood, taken at week 24, from a patient treated with tofacitinib. The receptors were sampled from a human donor with alopecia areata.

The chain links TRBV13 to TRBJ1-2, with D tentatively TRBD1 (6 bases). V was trimmed by 5 bases and J by 7 bases, leaving 11 bases between them. CDR1 and CDR2 (germline): PRHDT, FYEKMQ (reference sequence). The CDR3 contains 12 residues. The CDR3 DNA is TGTGCCAGCAGCATACAGGGAGGTGGCTACACCTTC. Translation gives CASSIQGGGYTF.

The V and J genes are TRBV14 and TRBJ1-1, with 12 nucleotides matching TRBD1. The CDR3 loop spans 18 amino acids. The germline gives CDR1 SGHDN, CDR2 FVKESK. V dropped 1 base and J dropped 1; count of bases not matched to a gene: 7. Here the CDR3 DNA reads TGTGCCAGCAGCCAAGCGGATGGGACAGGGGGCGCGAACACTGAAGCTTTCTTT. Residues: CASSQADGTGGANTEAFF.

CDR3 sequence reads: CASSYNRGETQYF. The CDR3 DNA is TGTGCCAGCAGTTACAACCGGGGAGAGACCCAGTACTTC. The chain couples TRBV6-5 to TRBJ2-5; TRBD2 is a possible D gene (5 bases). Germline V CDR1 and CDR2: MNHEY, SVGAGI. This CDR3 is built from 13 residues. The ends were cut back, 2 bases at V and 4 bases at J, with 8 bases in the middle.

This sequence joins TRBV9 and TRBJ2-2; no clear D. Trimming shortened V by 7 bases and J by 7 bases, and 11 bases separated the two germline ends. The CDR3 length is 12 residues. Per germline, CDR1 SGDLS and CDR2 YYNGEE. The CDR3 sequence is CASLGIGGELFF. The CDR3 bases are TGTGCCAGCCTAGGGATCGGCGGGGAGCTGTTTTTT.

J is TRBJ2-6 and V is TRBV5-1; 7 nucleotides agree with TRBD1. V was pared by 3 bases and J by 2 bases, with 2 bases of the junction left unmatched. In germline, CDR1 is SGHRS, CDR2 YFSETQ. The CDR3 spans 15 residues. CDR3 in amino acids: CASSSGGPGANVLTF. In DNA, the CDR3 is TGCGCCAGCAGCTCAGGGGGTCCTGGGGCCAACGTCCTGACTTTC.

The gene calls are TRBV4-1 and TRBJ1-5, with no clear D. Deletions cut 0 bases from V and 6 bases from J, with 9 bases between. This CDR3 contains 14 residues. Germline V gives CDR1 MGHRA, CDR2 YSYEKL. The CDR3 here is CASSQELAGQPQHF. The CDR3 nucleotides are TGCGCCAGCAGCCAAGAATTAGCTGGTCAGCCCCAGCATTTT.

This clone showed up just a few times. This chain's CDR3 is CASGLGGDTQYF. The CDR3 nucleotides are TGTGCTAGTGGTTTGGGGGGAGATACGCAGTATTTT. The chain combines TRBV12-5 with TRBJ2-3; D not resolved. Trimming stripped 1 base from V and 5 bases from J, with 4 bases between. Germline V CDR1 and CDR2: LGHNT, FRNRAP. The CDR3 spans 12 residues.

V gene TRBV5-4 combines with J gene TRBJ2-5, with D possibly being TRBD1 or TRBD2 (5 bases each). The CDR3 has 13 amino acids. Germline-derived CDR1 and CDR2 are SGHNT and YYREEE (reference sequence). Between the trimmed V and J ends, which lost 4 bases and 5 bases, there was a span of 12 bases. The CDR3 reads CASSQNWGETQYF. The CDR3 DNA reads as TGTGCCAGCAGCCAGAACTGGGGGGAGACCCAGTACTTC.

The chain links TRBV27 to TRBJ1-5; D not certain. CDR3 length: 13 residues. Germline V gene data show CDR1 as MNHEY and CDR2 as SMNVEV (reference sequence). V lost 3 bases and J lost 10, with 13 bases in between. CDR3 sequence: CASSFSRSGPQHF. In DNA form, the CDR3 reads TGTGCCAGCAGTTTCTCTCGGTCGGGTCCCCAGCATTTT.

The V call is TRBV5-6, the J call TRBJ2-1; D tentatively reads TRBD1 or TRBD2 (5 bases each). Trimming removed 2 bases at V and 5 bases at J, with 11 bases between. In germline, CDR1 is SGHDT, CDR2 YYEEEE. The CDR3 extends over 14 amino acids. The CDR3 DNA is TGTGCCAGCAGCTTAATTCCGGGGCACAATGAGCAGTTCTTC. Its translation is CASSLIPGHNEQFF. Variable domain in full (rest from reference TRBV5-6 and TRBJ2-1): DAGVTQSPTHLIKTRGQQVTLRCSPKSGHDTVSWYQQALGQGPQFIFQYYEEEERQRGNFPDRFSGHQFPNYSSELNVNALLLGDSALYLCASSLIPGHNEQFFGPGTRLTVL.

This chain connects TRBV5-1 to TRBJ1-1; D may be TRBD1 (5 bases). Per the germline V gene, CDR1 is SGHRS and CDR2 is YFSETQ. The CDR3 contains 16 residues. V lost 1 base and J lost 5, with 18 bases in between. The CDR3: CASSLWVLGRVTEAFF. CDR3 nucleotides: TGCGCCAGCAGCTTGTGGGTGCTGGGGCGGGTTACTGAAGCTTTCTTT.

The sample holds a few counts of this clone. J is TRBJ1-5 and V is TRBV4-2, with TRBD1 as a possible D gene (5 bases). The germline V and J ends were trimmed by 0 bases and 6 bases, with 12 bases remaining between them. Germline-derived CDR1 and CDR2 are LGHNA and YNFKEQ. There are 15 residues in the CDR3. For the CDR3, the DNA is TGTGCCAGCAGCCAAGAATCCAGGGCGTTTCAGCCCCAGCATTTT. Protein: CASSQESRAFQPQHF.